The present T cell receptor (beta chain) was sequenced within a study of T-cell memory formation after mild COVID-19. Study findings and constraints: Several responding clones turned up in pre-infection memory, indicating that cross-reactive memory may have taken part.

As to this clonotype: The antigen is unknown.

TCRdb redid the calling of the 5' RACE reads with MiXCR, one entry per CDR3 protein. The sample yields 140,000 to 150,000 distinct CDR3 sequences, 20% to 25% seen once. Germline V gene lookup returns CDR1 SGHVS and CDR2 FNYEAQ. The ends were cut back, 4 bases at V and 5 bases at J, with 18 bases in the middle. The CDR3 loop spans 15 amino acids. Sequenced material: PBMCs or a T cell subset sorted from them (not recorded which). The sequence was collected from an adult woman who had mild COVID-19 (a few samples of this study predate the infection). Cell type and time point are not known. The chain is built from TRBV7-6 and TRBJ2-7; D possibly corresponds to TRBD2 (6 bases). As DNA, the CDR3 is TGTGCCAGCAGCTCGGTACCCGGGAGTAGGGACGAGCAGTACTTC. It encodes CASSSVPGSRDEQYF.